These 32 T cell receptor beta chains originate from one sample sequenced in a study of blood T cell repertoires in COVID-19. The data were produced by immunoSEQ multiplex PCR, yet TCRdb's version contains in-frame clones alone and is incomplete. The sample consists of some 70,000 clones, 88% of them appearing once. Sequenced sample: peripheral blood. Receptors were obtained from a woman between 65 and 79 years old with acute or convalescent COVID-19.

The CDR3 sequence: CASSPQGGNTEAFF. CDR3 DNA: TGTGCCAGCAGCCCGCAGGGGGGGAACACTGAAGCTTTCTTT. The V gene is TRBV7-9, the J gene TRBJ1-1; 7 bases align to TRBD1. J was trimmed by 1 base and V by 5 bases; bases with no gene match: 4. The CDR3 length is 14 residues. Germline CDR1 is SEHNR and CDR2 is FQNEAQ (reference sequence).

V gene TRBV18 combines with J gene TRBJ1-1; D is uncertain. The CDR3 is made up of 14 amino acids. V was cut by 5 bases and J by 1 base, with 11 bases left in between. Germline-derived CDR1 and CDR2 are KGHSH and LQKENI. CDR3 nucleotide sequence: TGTGCCAGCTCAGGTCTCTTCGGGAACACTGAAGCTTTCTTT. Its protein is CASSGLFGNTEAFF.

This CDR3 reads CASSPRLAASNEQYF. The DNA for the CDR3 is TGTGCCAGCAGCCCCCGACTAGCGGCATCTAATGAGCAGTACTTC. This chain uses TRBV7-9 with TRBJ2-7; 9 nucleotides match TRBD2. The CDR3 is 15 amino acids. J was trimmed by 7 bases and V by 5 bases; bases with no gene match: 12. Germline CDR1 is SEHNR and CDR2 is FQNEAQ (reference sequence).

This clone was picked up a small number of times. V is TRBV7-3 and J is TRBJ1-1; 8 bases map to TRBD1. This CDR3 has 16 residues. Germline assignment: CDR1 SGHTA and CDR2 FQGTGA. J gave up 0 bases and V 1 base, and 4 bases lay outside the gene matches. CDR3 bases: TGTGCCAGCAGCTTAAGAGGGGGACAGGTGAACACTGAAGCTTTCTTT. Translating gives CASSLRGGQVNTEAFF.

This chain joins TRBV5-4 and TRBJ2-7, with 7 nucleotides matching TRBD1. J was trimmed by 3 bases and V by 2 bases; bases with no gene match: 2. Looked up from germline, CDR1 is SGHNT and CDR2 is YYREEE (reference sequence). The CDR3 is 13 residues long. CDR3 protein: CASSFGTDYEQYF. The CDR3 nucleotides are TGTGCCAGCAGCTTTGGGACAGACTACGAGCAGTACTTC.

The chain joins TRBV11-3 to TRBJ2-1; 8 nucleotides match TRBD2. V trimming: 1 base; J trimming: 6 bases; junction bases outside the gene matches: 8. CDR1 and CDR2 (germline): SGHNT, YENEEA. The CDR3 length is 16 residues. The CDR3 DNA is TGTGCCAGCAGCTTAGGAGACGGGGGGGCCCTCAATGAGCAGTTCTTC. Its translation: CASSLGDGGALNEQFF.

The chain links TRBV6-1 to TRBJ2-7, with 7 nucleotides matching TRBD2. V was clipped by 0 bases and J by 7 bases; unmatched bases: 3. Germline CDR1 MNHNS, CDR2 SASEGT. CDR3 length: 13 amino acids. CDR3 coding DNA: TGTGCCAGCAGTGAAGCACTAGCGAGGGAGCAGTACTTC. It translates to CASSEALAREQYF.

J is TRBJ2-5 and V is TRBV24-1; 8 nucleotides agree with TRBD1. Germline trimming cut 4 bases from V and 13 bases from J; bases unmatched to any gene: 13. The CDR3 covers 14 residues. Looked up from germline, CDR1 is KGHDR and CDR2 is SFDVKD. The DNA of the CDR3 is TGTGCCACCAGTGACGGGACAGGTGGAGACAGGCGGTACTTC. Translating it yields CATSDGTGGDRRYF.

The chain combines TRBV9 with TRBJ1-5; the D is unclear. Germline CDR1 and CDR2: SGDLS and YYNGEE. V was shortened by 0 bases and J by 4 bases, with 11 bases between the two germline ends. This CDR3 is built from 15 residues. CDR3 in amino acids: CASSVVWRGNQPQHF. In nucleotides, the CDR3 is TGTGCCAGCAGCGTAGTTTGGCGGGGAAATCAGCCCCAGCATTTT.

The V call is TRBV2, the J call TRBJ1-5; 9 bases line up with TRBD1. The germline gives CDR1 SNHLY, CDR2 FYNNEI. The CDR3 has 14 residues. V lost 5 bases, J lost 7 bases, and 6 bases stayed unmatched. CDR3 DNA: TGTGCCAGCAGTATAGACAGGGGGAACCAGCCCCAGCATTTT. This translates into CASSIDRGNQPQHF.

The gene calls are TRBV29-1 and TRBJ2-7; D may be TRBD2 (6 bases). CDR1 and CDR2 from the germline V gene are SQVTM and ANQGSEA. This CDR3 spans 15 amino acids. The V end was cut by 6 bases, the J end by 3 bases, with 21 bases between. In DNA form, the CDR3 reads TGCAGCGTCCAGGAGGGGAACTCGGAATTCTACGAGCAGTACTTC. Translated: CSVQEGNSEFYEQYF.

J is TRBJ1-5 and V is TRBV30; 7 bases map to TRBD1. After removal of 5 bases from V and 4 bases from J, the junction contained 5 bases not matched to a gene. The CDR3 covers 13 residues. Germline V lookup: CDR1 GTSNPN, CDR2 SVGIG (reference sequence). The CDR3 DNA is TGTGCCTGGGGAAGGGACAGAAATCAGCCCCAGCATTTT. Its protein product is CAWGRDRNQPQHF.

Here the CDR3 DNA reads TGTGCCAGCAGCTTAGGACAGATGCTAAGCAATCAGCCCCAGCATTTT. As protein: CASSLGQMLSNQPQHF. The V gene is TRBV11-2, the J gene TRBJ1-5; a weak D match, TRBD1 (5 bases). Germline V gene data show CDR1 as SGHAT and CDR2 as FQNNGV. This CDR3 spans 16 amino acids. V was trimmed by 1 base and J by 1 base, leaving 11 bases between them. Drawing the rest from reference TRBV11-2 and TRBJ1-5, the complete variable domain is EAGVAQSPRYKIIEKRQSVAFWCNPISGHATLYWYQQILGQGPKLLIQFQNNGVVDDSQLPKDRFSAERLKGVDSTLKIQPAKLEDSAVYLCASSLGQMLSNQPQHFGDGTRLSIL.

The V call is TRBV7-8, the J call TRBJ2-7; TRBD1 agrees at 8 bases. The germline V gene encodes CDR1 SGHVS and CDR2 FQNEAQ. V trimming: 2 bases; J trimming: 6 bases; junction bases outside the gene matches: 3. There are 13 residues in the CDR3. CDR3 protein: CASSLRQGSEQYF. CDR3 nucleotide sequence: TGTGCCAGCAGCTTAAGACAGGGGTCCGAGCAGTACTTC.

In nucleotides, the CDR3 is TGTGCCAGCAGCCCAGGGGGCACTAGCAATCAGCCCCAGCATTTT. Translating it yields CASSPGGTSNQPQHF. The chain employs TRBV2 and TRBJ1-5; 8 bases fit TRBD1. This CDR3 spans 15 amino acids. Germline V lookup: CDR1 SNHLY, CDR2 FYNNEI. The ends lost 6 bases at V and 0 bases at J; junction bases unmatched: 4. Full variable domain (remainder filled in from reference TRBV2 and TRBJ1-5): EPEVTQTPSHQVTQMGQEVILRCVPISNHLYFYWYRQILGQKVEFLVSFYNNEISEKSEIFDDQFSVERPDGSNFTLKIRSTKLEDSAMYFCASSPGGTSNQPQHFGDGTRLSIL.

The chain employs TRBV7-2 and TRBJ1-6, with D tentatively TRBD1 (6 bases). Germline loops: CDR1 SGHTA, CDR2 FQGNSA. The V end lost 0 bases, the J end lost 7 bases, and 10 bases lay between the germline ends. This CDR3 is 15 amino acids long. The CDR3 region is CASSLAQGLNSPLHF. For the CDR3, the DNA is TGTGCCAGCAGCTTAGCGCAGGGGCTCAATTCACCCCTCCACTTT.

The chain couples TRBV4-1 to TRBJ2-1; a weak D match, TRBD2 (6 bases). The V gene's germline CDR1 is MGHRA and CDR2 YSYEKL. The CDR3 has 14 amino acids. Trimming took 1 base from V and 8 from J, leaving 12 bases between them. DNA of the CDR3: TGCGCCAGCAGCCAAGGGCGGCGGGACCATGAGCAGTTCTTC. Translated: CASSQGRRDHEQFF.

The CDR3 nucleotides are TGTGCCAGCAGTTTACTGGGACAGGGCTACACCTTC. Encoded protein: CASSLLGQGYTF. The chain links TRBV28 to TRBJ1-2, with 7 bases lining up with TRBD1. The CDR3 sequence is 12 residues long. Germline CDR1 MDHEN, CDR2 SYDVKM. J was trimmed by 8 bases and V by 2 bases; bases with no gene match: 2.

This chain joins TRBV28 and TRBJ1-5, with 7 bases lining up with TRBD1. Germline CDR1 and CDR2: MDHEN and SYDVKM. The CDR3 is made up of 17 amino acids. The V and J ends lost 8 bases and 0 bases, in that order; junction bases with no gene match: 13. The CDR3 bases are TGTGCCAGCTTAGACAGGGCCTTAGCCTCTAGCAATCAGCCCCAGCATTTT. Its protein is CASLDRALASSNQPQHF.

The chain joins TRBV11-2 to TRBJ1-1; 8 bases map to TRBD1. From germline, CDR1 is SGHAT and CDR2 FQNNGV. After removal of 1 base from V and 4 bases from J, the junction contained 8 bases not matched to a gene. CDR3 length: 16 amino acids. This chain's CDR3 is CASSLGTGWTGTEAFF. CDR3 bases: TGTGCCAGCAGCTTAGGGACAGGGTGGACAGGCACTGAAGCTTTCTTT.

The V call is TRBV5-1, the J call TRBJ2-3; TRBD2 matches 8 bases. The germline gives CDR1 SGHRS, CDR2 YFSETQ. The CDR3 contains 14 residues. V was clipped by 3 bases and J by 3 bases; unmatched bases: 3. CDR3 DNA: TGCGCCAGCAGCTCCCGCGGGGGGACAGATACGCAGTATTTT. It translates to CASSSRGGTDTQYF. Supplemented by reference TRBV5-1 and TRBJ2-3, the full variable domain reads KAGVTQTPRYLIKTRGQQVTLSCSPISGHRSVSWYQQTPGQGLQFLFEYFSETQRNKGNFPGRFSGRQFSNSRSEMNVSTLELGDSALYLCASSSRGGTDTQYFGPGTRLTVL.

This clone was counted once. The CDR3 DNA reads as TGTGCCTGGGCGGGGGTTGGGAGCACAGATACGCAGTATTTT. It codes for CAWAGVGSTDTQYF. V usage is TRBV30 and J usage is TRBJ2-3; 7 bases match TRBD2. Germline V gene data show CDR1 as GTSNPN and CDR2 as SVGIG (reference sequence). The CDR3 spans 14 residues. The ends lost 5 bases at V and 0 bases at J; junction bases unmatched: 5.

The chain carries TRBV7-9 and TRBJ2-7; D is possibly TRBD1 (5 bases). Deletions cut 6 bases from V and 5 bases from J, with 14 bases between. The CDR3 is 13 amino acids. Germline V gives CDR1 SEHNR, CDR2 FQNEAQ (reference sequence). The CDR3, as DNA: TGTGCCAGCAGTTTCGGCACAGGAGACGAGCAGTACTTC. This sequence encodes CASSFGTGDEQYF.

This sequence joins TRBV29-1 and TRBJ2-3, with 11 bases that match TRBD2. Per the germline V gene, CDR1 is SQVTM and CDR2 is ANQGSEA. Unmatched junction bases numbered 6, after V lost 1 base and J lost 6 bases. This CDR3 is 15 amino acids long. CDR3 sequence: CSVEGLAGGYDTQYF. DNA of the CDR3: TGCAGCGTTGAAGGGCTAGCGGGAGGATACGATACGCAGTATTTT.

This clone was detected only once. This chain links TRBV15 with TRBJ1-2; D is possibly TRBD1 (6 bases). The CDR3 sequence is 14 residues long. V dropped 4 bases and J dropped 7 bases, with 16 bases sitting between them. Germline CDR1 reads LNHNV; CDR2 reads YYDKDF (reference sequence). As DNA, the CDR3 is TGTGCCACCAGCAAGAACCGGGGGGCGGGTGGCTACACCTTC. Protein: CATSKNRGAGGYTF.

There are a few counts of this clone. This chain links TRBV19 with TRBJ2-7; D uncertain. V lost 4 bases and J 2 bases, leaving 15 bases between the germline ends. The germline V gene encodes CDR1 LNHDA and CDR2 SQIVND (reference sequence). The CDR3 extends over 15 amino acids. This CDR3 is CASSTFSGETYEQYF. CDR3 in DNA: TGTGCCAGTAGTACCTTCTCAGGCGAGACCTACGAGCAGTACTTC.

CDR3 nucleotide sequence: TGTGCCAGCAGCGTAGCCACCGGGACGGGACTGGGAAACACCATATATTTT. It codes for CASSVATGTGLGNTIYF. V and J are TRBV9 and TRBJ1-3; possible D gene TRBD1, 5 bases. The CDR3 is 17 residues long. V lost 0 bases to trimming and J lost 4 bases, with 17 bases between them. Germline loops: CDR1 SGDLS, CDR2 YYNGEE.

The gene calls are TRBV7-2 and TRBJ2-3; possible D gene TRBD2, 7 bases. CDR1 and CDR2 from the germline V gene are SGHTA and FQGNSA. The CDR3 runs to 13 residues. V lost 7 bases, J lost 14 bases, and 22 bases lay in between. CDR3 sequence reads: CASKGGGAQVAYF. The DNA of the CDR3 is TGTGCCAGCAAAGGGGGGGGCGCCCAGGTCGCGTATTTT.

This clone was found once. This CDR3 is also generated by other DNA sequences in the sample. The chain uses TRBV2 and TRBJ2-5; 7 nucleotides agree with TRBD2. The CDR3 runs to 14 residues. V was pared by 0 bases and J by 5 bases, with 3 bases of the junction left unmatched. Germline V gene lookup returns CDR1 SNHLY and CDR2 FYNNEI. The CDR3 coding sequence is TGTGCCAGCAGTGAAGCGGGGGGAGGGGAGACCCAGTACTTC. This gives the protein CASSEAGGGETQYF.

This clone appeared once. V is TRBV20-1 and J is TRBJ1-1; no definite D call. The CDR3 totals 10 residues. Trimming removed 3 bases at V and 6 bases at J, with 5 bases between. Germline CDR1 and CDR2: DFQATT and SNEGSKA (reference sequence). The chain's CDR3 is CSARRAEAFF. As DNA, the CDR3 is TGCAGTGCTAGGCGCGCTGAAGCTTTCTTT.

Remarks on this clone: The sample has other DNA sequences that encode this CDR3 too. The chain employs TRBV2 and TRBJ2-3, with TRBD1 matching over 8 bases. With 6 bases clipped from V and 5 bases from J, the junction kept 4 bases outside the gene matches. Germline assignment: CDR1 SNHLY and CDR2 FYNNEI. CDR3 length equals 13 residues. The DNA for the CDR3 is TGTGCCAGCAGCCGGGACAGGTTAGATACGCAGTATTTT. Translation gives CASSRDRLDTQYF.

The CDR3 nucleotides are TGTGCCAGCCCCTATAACACAGACAGGGCCCCTGGAAACACCATATATTTT. Translation gives CASPYNTDRAPGNTIYF. V gene TRBV28 combines with J gene TRBJ1-3, with 7 bases fitting TRBD1. Germline CDR1 MDHEN, CDR2 SYDVKM. Unmatched junction bases numbered 15, after V lost 8 bases and J lost 2 bases. CDR3 size: 17 residues.